Shown below are 16 T cell receptor beta chains from a single sample sequenced in a study of shared clonotypes between healthy human individuals (TCRdb year 2020). Library generation was performed with the immunoSEQ multiplex PCR assay. The source is immuneACCESS, and TCRdb retained only in-frame sequences with V and J called. Part of the clones is not carried over; for the studies checked, unresolved V genes explain less than half of this, and the remainder is unexplained. Present in this sample are a few million clones, 85% to 95% of which were seen just once. Of the sample, 0.35% to 0.5% falls within the top ten clones. The sample comprised naive CD4+ T cells from PBMCs. The intended sense of this specimen's cell subset or site label: CD45RA+ positively selected. These receptors were collected from a young man in good health. Some clones in this sample may be carry-over from other donors' samples.

The V call is TRBV5-6, the J call TRBJ1-1; D possibly corresponds to TRBD1 (5 bases). Germline V gene data show CDR1 as SGHDT and CDR2 as YYEEEE. CDR3 length: 15 amino acids. Between the trimmed V and J ends, which lost 2 bases and 1 base, there was a span of 12 bases. The CDR3 spells CASSFPPGGNTEAFF. The CDR3 region has the DNA TGTGCCAGCAGCTTCCCCCCTGGGGGGAACACTGAAGCTTTCTTT.

Worth noting for this clone: Other DNA sequences in this sample translate to the same CDR3. This sequence joins TRBV15 and TRBJ2-1; D unclear. The CDR3 spans 12 residues. Trimming shortened V by 0 bases and J by 10 bases, and 7 bases separated the two germline ends. Germline assignment: CDR1 LNHNV and CDR2 YYDKDF (reference sequence). DNA for the CDR3: TGTGCCACCAGCAGAGATTGGGGAGAGCAGTTCTTC. Protein product: CATSRDWGEQFF.

About this clone: Other DNA sequences from this sample encode an identical CDR3 as well. The V call is TRBV5-1, the J call TRBJ2-3; 13 bases line up with TRBD2. The CDR3 sequence is 16 residues long. The V segment lost 4 bases and the J segment 2 bases; nucleotides outside the gene matches: 4. Germline CDR1 is SGHRS and CDR2 is YFSETQ. This chain's CDR3 is CASSRGLAGTTDTQYF. CDR3 DNA: TGCGCCAGCAGCAGGGGACTAGCGGGGACCACAGATACGCAGTATTTT.

With regard to this clone: The same CDR3 arises from other DNA sequences in this sample as well. The chain joins TRBV5-1 to TRBJ2-5; 10 bases align to TRBD2. Germline V gene data show CDR1 as SGHRS and CDR2 as YFSETQ. The CDR3 covers 15 residues. The V gene end was trimmed by 2 bases and the J gene end by 1 base; junction bases not matched to a gene: 2. The CDR3 sequence is CASSLAGGAQETQYF. The CDR3 nucleotides read TGCGCCAGCAGCTTAGCGGGAGGGGCCCAAGAGACCCAGTACTTC.

This sequence joins TRBV9 and TRBJ2-6; a weak D match, TRBD1 (5 bases). The CDR3 spans 15 residues. The germline gives CDR1 SGDLS, CDR2 YYNGEE. The germline V and J ends were trimmed by 5 bases and 1 base, with 10 bases remaining between them. CDR3: CASRGQYSGANVLTF. DNA of the CDR3: TGTGCCAGCAGGGGGCAATATTCTGGGGCCAACGTCCTGACTTTC.

The chain's CDR3 is CASSLGLGENADTQYF. In nucleotides, the CDR3 is TGCGCCAGCAGCTTGGGGCTGGGCGAGAACGCAGATACGCAGTATTTT. The chain joins TRBV5-1 to TRBJ2-3; D is ambiguous. The CDR3 runs to 16 residues. Germline CDR1 reads SGHRS; CDR2 reads YFSETQ. V lost 0 bases, J lost 4 bases, and 15 bases lay in between.

This rearrangement joins TRBV5-6 to TRBJ1-1; D might be TRBD1 (6 bases). CDR3 size: 14 residues. Germline assignment: CDR1 SGHDT and CDR2 YYEEEE. V lost 1 base and J lost 3, with 10 bases in between. CDR3 coding DNA: TGTGCCAGCAGCTTGATAGGGGGGGACACTGAAGCTTTCTTT. As protein: CASSLIGGDTEAFF.

This chain uses TRBV18 with TRBJ2-5, with D unresolved. This CDR3 is 13 amino acids long. Germline V lookup: CDR1 KGHSH, CDR2 LQKENI. With 5 bases removed from V and 5 bases from J, the gap between germline ends came to 12 bases. CDR3 amino acids: CASSESGVETQYF. CDR3 nucleotide sequence: TGTGCCAGCTCAGAAAGTGGGGTTGAGACCCAGTACTTC.

Concerning this clone: This same CDR3 is encoded by further DNA sequences in the sample. This chain connects TRBV28 to TRBJ2-2; 9 nucleotides line up with TRBD2. This CDR3 comprises 15 residues. V was pared by 5 bases and J by 4 bases, with 5 bases of the junction left unmatched. CDR1 MDHEN and CDR2 SYDVKM come from the germline V gene. For the CDR3, the DNA is TGTGCCAGCAGTCCTACTAGCGGGCGCACCGGGGAGCTGTTTTTT. Translating gives CASSPTSGRTGELFF.

CDR3 DNA: TGCGCCAGCCTCTGGGGCAATGAGCAGTTCTTC. Its translation is CASLWGNEQFF. The V and J genes are TRBV10-1 and TRBJ2-1; D is undetermined. The CDR3 totals 11 residues. The germline V and J ends were trimmed by 8 bases and 6 bases, with 8 bases remaining between them. Germline CDR1 is WNHNN and CDR2 is SYGVQD (reference sequence).

CDR3 protein: CASSPGTGQNQPQHF. The CDR3 nucleotides read TGTGCCAGTAGTCCCGGGACAGGGCAGAATCAGCCCCAGCATTTT. The chain uses TRBV19 and TRBJ1-5, with 9 bases that match TRBD1. Trimming cost V 5 bases and J 4 bases; bases outside gene matches: 6. The CDR3 length is 15 residues. Germline V gene data show CDR1 as LNHDA and CDR2 as SQIVND (reference sequence).

V gene TRBV7-9 combines with J gene TRBJ1-2; D might be TRBD1 (6 bases). V dropped 5 bases and J dropped 8 bases, with 15 bases sitting between them. The CDR3 consists of 13 residues. Germline V gene data show CDR1 as SEHNR and CDR2 as FQNEAQ (reference sequence). The CDR3 DNA reads as TGTGCCAGCAGCGCCCTGGAGGGGGAGGGCTACACCTTC. This translates into CASSALEGEGYTF.

The V call is TRBV29-1, the J call TRBJ2-1; D may match TRBD1 or TRBD2 (5 bases each). V was cut by 6 bases and J by 1 base, with 13 bases left in between. Germline V CDR1 and CDR2: SQVTM, ANQGSEA. This CDR3 spans 14 amino acids. In nucleotides, the CDR3 is TGCAGCGTCGGCCGGGGCCTATCCTACAATGAGCAGTTCTTC. Translated: CSVGRGLSYNEQFF.

This clone was seen more than once but under ten times. This CDR3 is CASSTQSGTEAFF. The CDR3 bases are TGTGCCAGCAGTACCCAAAGTGGTACTGAAGCTTTCTTT. The J gene is TRBJ1-1, the V gene TRBV28; D gene uncertain. Germline CDR1 is MDHEN and CDR2 is SYDVKM. CDR3 length equals 13 residues. Trimming removed 5 bases at V and 5 bases at J, with 12 bases between.

The chain carries TRBV28 and TRBJ1-1; D is ambiguous. The CDR3 length is 10 residues. CDR1 is MDHEN, CDR2 SYDVKM, per germline. V was shortened by 5 bases and J by 11 bases, with 9 bases between the two germline ends. The CDR3 spells CASSGMRAFF. The CDR3 region has the DNA TGTGCCAGCAGTGGGATGAGGGCTTTCTTT. The whole variable domain, filled in from reference TRBV28 and TRBJ1-1, reads DVKVTQSSRYLVKRTGEKVFLECVQDMDHENMFWYRQDPGLGLRLIYFSYDVKMKEKGDIPEGYSVSREKKERFSLILESASTNQTSMYLCASSGMRAFFGQGTRLTVV.

The chain couples TRBV7-2 to TRBJ2-7; the D is unclear. V was cut by 0 bases and J by 2 bases, with 5 bases left in between. This CDR3 comprises 13 residues. The germline V gene has CDR1 SGHTA and CDR2 FQGNSA. In nucleotides, the CDR3 is TGTGCCAGCAGCTTAGCCTCGGCCTACGAGCAGTACTTC. Protein sequence: CASSLASAYEQYF.